This T cell receptor (beta chain) was found in a study of CD8+ T cells in alopecia areata. Extracted RNA was reverse transcribed, and the resulting cDNA served as sequencing template. Using immunoSEQ multiplex PCR, the repertoire was profiled, and TCRdb retains in-frame clones only, with some absent. This repertoire shows about 250,000 clones, over 45% found once; its top ten account for 0.9% to 0.95%. Treatment here: oral pan-JAK inhibitor, 5-10 mg twice daily. This clonotype was obtained from a human donor with alopecia areata. Specimen: CD4+ T cells sorted from blood, collected around week 54, from a patient treated with tofacitinib.

The CDR3 spells CASSFSDPNYGYTF. The CDR3 DNA sequence: TGCGCCAGCAGCTTCTCAGACCCTAACTATGGCTACACCTTC. This chain links TRBV5-1 with TRBJ1-2; D not certain. Looked up from germline, CDR1 is SGHRS and CDR2 is YFSETQ. V was cut by 2 bases and J by 0 bases, with 8 bases left in between. The CDR3 has 14 amino acids.